Below, 25 T cell receptor beta chains from the same sample are listed, as sequenced in a study of blood T cell repertoires in COVID-19. Clones were read by immunoSEQ multiplex PCR, and TCRdb kept only the in-frame ones, dropping some. The sample has tens of thousands of clones, 80% to 90% seen once; the top ten hold approximately 45%. Sequences were obtained from peripheral blood. The origin of the receptors is a woman aged 55-70 years with COVID-19, enrolled during active disease.

This clone appeared a single time. V gene TRBV7-9 combines with J gene TRBJ2-2; D gene uncertain. The CDR3 spans 15 residues. V dropped 1 base and J dropped 1 base, with 7 bases sitting between them. CDR1 SEHNR and CDR2 FQNEAQ come from the germline V gene (reference sequence). The CDR3 sequence is CASSLVPGNTGELFF. CDR3 DNA sequence: TGTGCCAGCAGCTTAGTCCCAGGGAACACCGGGGAGCTGTTTTTT.

This chain connects TRBV4-1 to TRBJ2-7, with 12 bases lining up with TRBD1. J gave up 2 bases and V 2 bases, and 4 bases lay outside the gene matches. Germline values: CDR1 MGHRA, CDR2 YSYEKL. The CDR3 is 16 residues long. The CDR3 coding sequence is TGCGCCAGCAGCCAATTCCGGGACAGGGGGCCCTACGAGCAGTACTTC. Protein: CASSQFRDRGPYEQYF.

V usage is TRBV10-2 and J usage is TRBJ1-1; D unresolved. The length of the CDR3 is 13 residues. Trimming shortened V by 3 bases and J by 4 bases, and 9 bases separated the two germline ends. Germline V gene data show CDR1 as WSHSY and CDR2 as SAAADI. The CDR3 reads CASSEVGSTEAFF. CDR3 bases: TGCGCCAGCAGTGAAGTAGGGAGCACTGAAGCTTTCTTT.

The rearrangement uses TRBV4-3 and TRBJ1-2, with a tentative D call TRBD1 (5 bases). V dropped 1 base and J dropped 2 bases, with 11 bases sitting between them. The germline CDR1 and CDR2 sequences are LGHNA and YSLEER. The CDR3 is made up of 15 amino acids. CDR3 bases: TGCGCCAGCAGCCAAGGCCCGGGGGAAAACTATGGCTACACCTTC. This encodes CASSQGPGENYGYTF.

This chain uses TRBV19 with TRBJ1-1; possibly TRBD1 for D (6 bases). The V end lost 3 bases, the J end lost 4 bases, and 9 bases lay between the germline ends. Per germline, CDR1 LNHDA and CDR2 SQIVND (reference sequence). The CDR3 has 13 amino acids. CDR3 sequence (DNA): TGTGCCAGTAGTATGTGGGACACCACTGAAGCTTTCTTT. Translating it yields CASSMWDTTEAFF. Full variable domain (missing parts from reference TRBV19 and TRBJ1-1): DGGITQSPKYLFRKEGQNVTLSCEQNLNHDAMYWYRQDPGQGLRLIYYSQIVNDFQKGDIAEGYSVSREKKESFPLTVTSAQKNPTAFYLCASSMWDTTEAFFGQGTRLTVV.

The J gene is TRBJ2-7, the V gene TRBV9; TRBD2 agrees at 11 bases. CDR3 length equals 16 residues. V trimming: 0 bases; J trimming: 5 bases; junction bases outside the gene matches: 7. Germline lookup yields CDR1 SGDLS and CDR2 YYNGEE. The CDR3: CASSVEGTSGFHEQYF. CDR3 bases: TGTGCCAGCAGCGTAGAGGGGACTAGCGGATTCCACGAGCAGTACTTC.

The chain uses TRBV12-3 or TRBV12-4 and TRBJ1-2; D remains unclear. Trimming removed 1 base from V and 6 bases from J, with 9 bases in between. The CDR3 has 13 amino acids. This CDR3 is CASSLGWAHGYTF. The CDR3 nucleotides read TGTGCCAGCAGTTTAGGTTGGGCTCATGGCTACACCTTC.

The chain carries TRBV2 and TRBJ1-5, with 8 bases fitting TRBD1. Germline V gene data show CDR1 as SNHLY and CDR2 as FYNNEI. With V trimmed by 0 bases and J by 6 bases, 16 bases remained unmatched. There are 19 residues in the CDR3. CDR3 in DNA: TGTGCCAGCAGTGAAGCCCTTGATGTCAGGGGGCGTTATATTCAGCCCCAGCATTTT. Encoded protein: CASSEALDVRGRYIQPQHF.

This chain's CDR3 is CASSVGLAGGGEQFF. The DNA of the CDR3 is TGTGCCAGCAGCGTAGGGCTAGCGGGAGGAGGTGAGCAGTTCTTC. The V call is TRBV9, the J call TRBJ2-1; 11 bases map to TRBD2. Unmatched junction bases numbered 5, after V lost 0 bases and J lost 9 bases. CDR1 is SGDLS, CDR2 YYNGEE, per germline. The CDR3 has 15 amino acids.

The rearrangement uses TRBV5-5 and TRBJ1-2; D possibly corresponds to TRBD1 (6 bases). This CDR3 has 15 residues. Looked up from germline, CDR1 is SGHKS and CDR2 is YYEKEE (reference sequence). V was cut by 2 bases and J by 0 bases, with 11 bases left in between. CDR3 coding DNA: TGTGCCAGCAGCTTATGGACAGCCGCTAACTATGGCTACACCTTC. Translated: CASSLWTAANYGYTF.

The chain has TRBV7-9 and TRBJ2-2, with TRBD1 matching 7 bases. The CDR3 runs to 16 residues. Germline values: CDR1 SEHNR, CDR2 FQNEAQ (reference sequence). The ends lost 5 bases at V and 0 bases at J; junction bases unmatched: 6. The CDR3 bases are TGTGCCAGCAGCACAGACGGGACAGCGAACACCGGGGAGCTGTTTTTT. It specifies CASSTDGTANTGELFF.

The V call is TRBV30, the J call TRBJ1-6; D ambiguous. The CDR3 is made up of 9 amino acids. V was shortened by 7 bases and J by 8 bases, with 3 bases between the two germline ends. Germline V gene lookup returns CDR1 GTSNPN and CDR2 SVGIG (reference sequence). The DNA for the CDR3 is TGTGCCTCTGATTCACCCCTCCACTTT. As protein: CASDSPLHF.

The V and J genes are TRBV4-2 and TRBJ2-7; D is possibly TRBD1 (6 bases). V was trimmed by 1 base and J by 2 bases, leaving 12 bases between them. The CDR3 length is 15 residues. CDR1 LGHNA and CDR2 YNFKEQ come from the germline V gene. The DNA of the CDR3 is TGTGCCAGCAGCCAAGGGGTGACAGGTACCTACGAGCAGTACTTC. Residues: CASSQGVTGTYEQYF.

V usage is TRBV28 and J usage is TRBJ2-3; D remains unclear. This CDR3 comprises 14 residues. The ends were cut back, 3 bases at V and 4 bases at J, with 11 bases in the middle. Germline V CDR1 and CDR2: MDHEN, SYDVKM. CDR3 loop: CASSFLLKSDTQYF. CDR3 nucleotides: TGTGCCAGCAGTTTCCTCCTAAAGTCAGATACGCAGTATTTT.

The chain couples TRBV30 to TRBJ2-1, with 8 bases identical to TRBD1. In germline, CDR1 is GTSNPN, CDR2 SVGIG (reference sequence). V trimming: 2 bases; J trimming: 13 bases; junction bases outside the gene matches: 10. CDR3 length: 13 residues. For the CDR3, the DNA is TGTGCCTGGAGTACACAGGGGGGAAGCACTCAGTTCTTC. Translating gives CAWSTQGGSTQFF.

The V and J genes are TRBV28 and TRBJ1-4; tentatively, D is TRBD1 (6 bases). In germline, CDR1 is MDHEN, CDR2 SYDVKM. The CDR3 loop spans 12 amino acids. The ends were cut back, 4 bases at V and 8 bases at J, with 8 bases in the middle. CDR3 in DNA: TGTGCCAGCAGTTCTACAGGGGAAAAACTGTTTTTT. It translates to CASSSTGEKLFF. Full variable domain (outside the CDR3, taken from reference TRBV28 and TRBJ1-4): DVKVTQSSRYLVKRTGEKVFLECVQDMDHENMFWYRQDPGLGLRLIYFSYDVKMKEKGDIPEGYSVSREKKERFSLILESASTNQTSMYLCASSSTGEKLFFGSGTQLSVL.

This sequence joins TRBV27 and TRBJ2-1; 11 nucleotides agree with TRBD2. The junction had 3 bases not matched to a gene; V was cut back by 2 bases and J by 6 bases. Germline CDR1 reads MNHEY; CDR2 reads SMNVEV (reference sequence). CDR3 length: 15 amino acids. The CDR3 reads CASSLGGLAANEQFF. DNA for the CDR3: TGTGCCAGCAGTTTAGGGGGACTAGCGGCCAATGAGCAGTTCTTC.

The chain recombines TRBV9 with TRBJ1-2; the match to TRBD1 covers 8 bases. J was trimmed by 2 bases and V by 4 bases; bases with no gene match: 7. CDR1 and CDR2 (germline): SGDLS, YYNGEE. The CDR3 totals 15 residues. The CDR3 protein is CASSPGTGHNYGYTF. CDR3 bases: TGTGCCAGCAGCCCCGGGACAGGACACAACTATGGCTACACCTTC.

This chain uses TRBV9 with TRBJ2-1, with D maybe TRBD1 (5 bases). In germline, CDR1 is SGDLS, CDR2 YYNGEE. CDR3 length: 11 amino acids. V gave up 3 bases and J gave up 10 bases, with 8 bases separating them. CDR3 protein: CASSDRTEQFF. The DNA for the CDR3 is TGTGCCAGCAGCGACCGGACAGAGCAGTTCTTC.

The gene calls are TRBV6-2 or TRBV6-3 and TRBJ2-1, with 15 bases aligning to TRBD2. The CDR3 runs to 18 residues. Germline CDR1 reads MNHEY; CDR2 reads SVGEGT. Trimming at V came to 4 bases and at J to 1 base, leaving 5 bases not matched to a gene. For the CDR3, the DNA is TGTGCCAGCAGTTCGGGACTAGCGGGAGGTTTTTCCTACAATGAGCAGTTCTTC. Residues: CASSSGLAGGFSYNEQFF.

This chain links TRBV29-1 with TRBJ2-5; 9 positions agree with TRBD2. Germline assignment: CDR1 SQVTM and CDR2 ANQGSEA. The CDR3 consists of 14 residues. V was pared by 6 bases and J by 1 base, with 6 bases of the junction left unmatched. The CDR3 coding sequence is TGCAGCGTCGTCCTAGCGGGACTCCAAGAGACCCAGTACTTC. Translated: CSVVLAGLQETQYF.

The chain links TRBV2 to TRBJ2-3; a weak D match, TRBD1 (6 bases). This CDR3 is built from 12 residues. The V end was cut by 4 bases, the J end by 7 bases, with 9 bases between. Germline V CDR1 and CDR2: SNHLY, FYNNEI. CDR3 DNA: TGTGCCAGCAGTGCGACAGGTTATACGCAGTATTTT. Protein product: CASSATGYTQYF. Drawing the rest from reference TRBV2 and TRBJ2-3, the complete variable domain is EPEVTQTPSHQVTQMGQEVILRCVPISNHLYFYWYRQILGQKVEFLVSFYNNEISEKSEIFDDQFSVERPDGSNFTLKIRSTKLEDSAMYFCASSATGYTQYFGPGTRLTVL.

The chain uses TRBV3-1 (or the pseudogene TRBV3-2) and TRBJ2-4; D might be TRBD1 (5 bases). The CDR3 runs 14 residues. The germline V gene has CDR1 LGHDT and CDR2 YNNKEL (reference sequence). Between the trimmed V and J ends, which lost 4 bases and 8 bases, there was a span of 15 bases. CDR3 sequence reads: CASSRASREDIQYF. CDR3 sequence (DNA): TGTGCCAGCAGCCGGGCGAGCAGGGAAGACATTCAGTACTTC.

The chain joins TRBV4-3 to TRBJ2-4, with D tentatively TRBD2 (5 bases). This CDR3 contains 15 residues. The germline V gene encodes CDR1 LGHNA and CDR2 YSLEER. V was shortened by 0 bases and J by 9 bases, with 15 bases between the two germline ends. CDR3 residues: CASSQDRLSRGIQYF. CDR3 in DNA: TGCGCCAGCAGCCAAGATCGACTCTCCCGGGGCATTCAGTACTTC.

This chain connects TRBV12-3 or TRBV12-4 to TRBJ1-2; no reliable D call. The CDR3 length is 13 residues. V lost 3 bases and J lost 2, with 7 bases in between. The CDR3 reads CASSFRQNYGYTF. The CDR3 DNA is TGTGCCAGCAGTTTTCGTCAGAACTATGGCTACACCTTC.